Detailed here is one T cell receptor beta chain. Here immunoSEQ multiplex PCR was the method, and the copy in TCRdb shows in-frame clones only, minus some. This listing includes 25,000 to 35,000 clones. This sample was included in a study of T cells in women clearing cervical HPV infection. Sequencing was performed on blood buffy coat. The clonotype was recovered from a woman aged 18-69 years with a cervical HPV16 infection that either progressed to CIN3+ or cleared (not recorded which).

Incomplete CDR3 DNA: TGCAGTGCGACCCGGACAGGGAGACTCTACGAG. It specifies CSATRTGRLYE. In full, the CDR3 reads CSATRTGRLYEQYF. The chain joins TRBV20-1 to TRBJ2-7, with 8 bases that match TRBD1. The read finishes 3 residues shy of the CDR3 end, and the germline J gene is used to complete it. The V and J ends lost 6 bases and 3 bases, in that order; junction bases with no gene match: 10. The germline CDR1 and CDR2 sequences are DFQATT and SNEGSKA (reference sequence). The CDR3 is 14 residues long.